This TCR beta chain was sequenced during a study of blood T cell repertoires in COVID-19. The wider study: COVID-19 samples collected from the United States, Italy and Spain covered acute and convalescent phases. PBMCs, B-cell-depleted T cells, or T cells provided the cDNA or gDNA that made up the material.

In the source study's methods: Estimation of nucleated cell counts was performed using reference gene primer amplification. TCRdb keeps only in-frame clones here, not all; method: immunoSEQ multiplex PCR. V, J and clone size are those of that table, while D and trimming were read from the DNA. Here the sample spans approximately 54,000 clones, approximately 85% being singletons. The length of the CDR3 is 12 residues. Trimming pared 7 bases from V and 4 bases from J, leaving 8 bases between. Germline values: CDR1 MNHEY, CDR2 SMNVEV (reference sequence). V and J are TRBV27 and TRBJ1-5; maybe TRBD1 (5 bases). The sequence was collected from a human donor in a cohort sampled during active COVID-19. Sequencing input: peripheral blood. The CDR3 DNA is TGTGCCAGCACGACAGCTAATCAGCCCCAGCATTTT. It encodes CASTTANQPQHF.